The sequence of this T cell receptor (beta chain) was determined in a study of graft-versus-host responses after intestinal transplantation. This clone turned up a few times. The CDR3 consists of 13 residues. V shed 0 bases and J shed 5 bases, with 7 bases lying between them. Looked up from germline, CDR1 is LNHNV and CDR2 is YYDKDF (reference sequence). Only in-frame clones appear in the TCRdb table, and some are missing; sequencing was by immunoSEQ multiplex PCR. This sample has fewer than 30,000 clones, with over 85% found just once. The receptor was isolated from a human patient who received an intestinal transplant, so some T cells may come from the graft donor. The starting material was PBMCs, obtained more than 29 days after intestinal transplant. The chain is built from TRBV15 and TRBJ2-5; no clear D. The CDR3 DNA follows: TGTGCCACCAGCAGAGATGCTCGGGAGACCCAGTACTTC. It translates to CATSRDARETQYF.